The present T cell receptor (beta chain) was sequenced within a study of blood T cell dynamics during melanoma immunotherapy. Findings and limits, study-wide: Whether repertoire-driving clones were melanoma-specific could not be determined. Immune-effector CD8+ cells best matched cell-free DNA CDR3 sequences and were most clonal.

Trimming cost V 4 bases and J 6 bases, with 12 bases left between them. Per the germline V gene, CDR1 is MNHEY and CDR2 is SVGAGI. This CDR3 is built from 14 residues. The time point here: week 3, after first cycle of checkpoint inhibitor. Sampling occurred pretreatment (T0) and at week 3 (W3), after cycle one of checkpoint blockade. All DNA from each sorted CD8+ subset was loaded. Profiling relied on immunoSEQ multiplex PCR, and the TCRdb table lists in-frame clones only, not all of them. Seen here are over 10,000 clones, 90% to 95% observed once, and the top ten hold roughly 0.19%. Note on this clone: Its antigen remains unknown.

This receptor was taken from a human donor with melanoma. Source: effector memory CD8+ T cells from blood, taken from a patient treated with checkpoint blockade. The V call is TRBV6-5, the J call TRBJ1-4, with D uncertain. The CDR3 DNA follows: TGTGCCAGCAGTTCCCGGACCAACCATGAAAAACTGTTTTTT. It translates to CASSSRTNHEKLFF.